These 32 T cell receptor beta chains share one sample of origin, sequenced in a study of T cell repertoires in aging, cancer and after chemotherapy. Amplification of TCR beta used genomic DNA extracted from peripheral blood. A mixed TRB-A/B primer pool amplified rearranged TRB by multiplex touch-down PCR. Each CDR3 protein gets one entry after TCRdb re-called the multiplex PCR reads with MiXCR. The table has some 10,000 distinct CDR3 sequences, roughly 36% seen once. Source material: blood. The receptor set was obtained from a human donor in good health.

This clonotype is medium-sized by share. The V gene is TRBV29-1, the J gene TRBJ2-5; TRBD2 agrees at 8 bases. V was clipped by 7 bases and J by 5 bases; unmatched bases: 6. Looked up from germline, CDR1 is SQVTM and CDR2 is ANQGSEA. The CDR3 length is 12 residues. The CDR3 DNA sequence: TGCAGCGGCCTTACTAGCGGCGAGACCCAGTACTTC. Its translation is CSGLTSGETQYF.

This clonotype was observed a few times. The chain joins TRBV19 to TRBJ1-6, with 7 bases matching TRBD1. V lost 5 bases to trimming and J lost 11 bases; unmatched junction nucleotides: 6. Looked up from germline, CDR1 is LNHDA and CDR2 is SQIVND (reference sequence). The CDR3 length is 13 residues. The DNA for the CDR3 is TGTGCCAGTAGTGCAAGACAGGGAACACCCCTCCACTTT. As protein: CASSARQGTPLHF.

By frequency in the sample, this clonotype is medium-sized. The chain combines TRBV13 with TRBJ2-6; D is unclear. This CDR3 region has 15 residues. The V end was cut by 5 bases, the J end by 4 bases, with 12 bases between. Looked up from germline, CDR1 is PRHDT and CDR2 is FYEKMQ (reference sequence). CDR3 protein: CASSRLIAGANVLTF. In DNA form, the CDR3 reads TGTGCCAGCAGCCGGCTCATAGCAGGGGCCAACGTCCTGACTTTC.

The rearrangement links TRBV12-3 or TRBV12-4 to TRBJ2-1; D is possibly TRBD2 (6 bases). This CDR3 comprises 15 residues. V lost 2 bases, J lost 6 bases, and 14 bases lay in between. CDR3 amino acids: CASSLRPGDANEQFF. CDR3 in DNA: TGTGCCAGCAGTTTAAGGCCGGGAGACGCCAATGAGCAGTTCTTC.

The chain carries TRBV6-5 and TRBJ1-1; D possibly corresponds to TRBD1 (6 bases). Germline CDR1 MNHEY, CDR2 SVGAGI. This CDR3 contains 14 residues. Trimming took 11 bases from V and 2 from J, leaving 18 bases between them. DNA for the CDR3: TGTGCCTGTACCACAGGGAGGGCTAACACTGAAGCTTTCTTT. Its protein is CACTTGRANTEAFF.

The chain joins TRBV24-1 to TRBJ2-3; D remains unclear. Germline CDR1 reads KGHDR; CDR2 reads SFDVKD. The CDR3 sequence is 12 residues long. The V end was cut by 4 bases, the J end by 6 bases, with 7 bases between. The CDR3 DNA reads TGTGCCACCAGTGACCCTGGTGATACGCAGTATTTT. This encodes CATSDPGDTQYF.

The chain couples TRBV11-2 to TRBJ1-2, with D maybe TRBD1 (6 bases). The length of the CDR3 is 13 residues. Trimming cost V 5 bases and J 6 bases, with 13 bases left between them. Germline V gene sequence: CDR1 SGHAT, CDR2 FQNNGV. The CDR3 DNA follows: TGTGCCAGCAGCCTGGGTACAGGGAATGGCTACACCTTC. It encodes CASSLGTGNGYTF.

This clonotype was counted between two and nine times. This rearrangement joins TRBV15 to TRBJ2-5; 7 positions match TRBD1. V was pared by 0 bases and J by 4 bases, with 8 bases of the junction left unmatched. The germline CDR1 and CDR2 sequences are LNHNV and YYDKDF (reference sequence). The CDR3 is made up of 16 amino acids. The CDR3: CATSRDEGAGGETQYF. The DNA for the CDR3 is TGTGCCACCAGCAGAGACGAGGGGGCAGGCGGAGAGACCCAGTACTTC. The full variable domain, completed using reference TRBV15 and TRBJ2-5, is DAMVIQNPRYQVTQFGKPVTLSCSQTLNHNVMYWYQQKSSQAPKLLFHYYDKDFNNEADTPDNFQSRRPNTSFCFLDIRSPGLGDTAMYLCATSRDEGAGGETQYFGPGTRLLVL.

CDR3 residues: CASSAESGMVNNEQFF. CDR3 coding DNA: TGTGCCAGCAGTGCAGAGAGCGGGATGGTTAACAATGAGCAGTTCTTC. This rearrangement joins TRBV6-5 to TRBJ2-1; the match to TRBD2 covers 7 bases. The CDR3 has 16 amino acids. The germline gives CDR1 MNHEY, CDR2 SVGAGI. The ends lost 5 bases at V and 5 bases at J; junction bases unmatched: 12.

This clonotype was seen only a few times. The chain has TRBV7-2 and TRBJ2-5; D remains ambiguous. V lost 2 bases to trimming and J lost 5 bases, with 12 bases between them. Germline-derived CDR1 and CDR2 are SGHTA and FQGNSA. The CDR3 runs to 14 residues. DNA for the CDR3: TGTGCCAGCAGCTTAAGGCTTGCGTGGGAGACCCAGTACTTC. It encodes CASSLRLAWETQYF.

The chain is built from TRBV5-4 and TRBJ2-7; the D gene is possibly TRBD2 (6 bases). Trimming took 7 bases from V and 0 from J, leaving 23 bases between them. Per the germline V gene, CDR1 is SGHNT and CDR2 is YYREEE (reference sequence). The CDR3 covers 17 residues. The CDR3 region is CASGKWGRRGSSYEQYF. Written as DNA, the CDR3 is TGTGCCAGCGGAAAATGGGGGAGGCGGGGAAGCTCCTACGAGCAGTACTTC.

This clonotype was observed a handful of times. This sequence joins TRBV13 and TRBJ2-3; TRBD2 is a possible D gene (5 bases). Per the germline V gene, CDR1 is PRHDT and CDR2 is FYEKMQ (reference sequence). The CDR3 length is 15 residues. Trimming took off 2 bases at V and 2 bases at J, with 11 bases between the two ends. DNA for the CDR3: TGTGCCAGCAGCTTATATCAAGCGGCCACAGATACGCAGTATTTT. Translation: CASSLYQAATDTQYF.

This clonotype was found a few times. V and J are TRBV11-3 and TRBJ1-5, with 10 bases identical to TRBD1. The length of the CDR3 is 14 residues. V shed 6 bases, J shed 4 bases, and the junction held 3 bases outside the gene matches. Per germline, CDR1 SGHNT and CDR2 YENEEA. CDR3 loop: CASSLGQGNQPQHF. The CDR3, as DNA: TGTGCCAGCAGTCTGGGACAGGGGAATCAGCCCCAGCATTTT. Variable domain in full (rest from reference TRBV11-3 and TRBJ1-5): EAGVVQSPRYKIIEKKQPVAFWCNPISGHNTLYWYLQNLGQGPELLIRYENEEAVDDSQLPKDRFSAERLKGVDSTLKIQPAELGDSAVYLCASSLGQGNQPQHFGDGTRLSIL.

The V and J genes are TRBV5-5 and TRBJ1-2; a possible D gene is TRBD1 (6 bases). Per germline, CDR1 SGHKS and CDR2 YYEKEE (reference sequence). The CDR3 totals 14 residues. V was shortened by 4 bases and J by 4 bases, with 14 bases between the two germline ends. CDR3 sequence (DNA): TGTGCCAGCAGCCCGAGCGGGACATTCTATGGCTACACCTTC. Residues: CASSPSGTFYGYTF.

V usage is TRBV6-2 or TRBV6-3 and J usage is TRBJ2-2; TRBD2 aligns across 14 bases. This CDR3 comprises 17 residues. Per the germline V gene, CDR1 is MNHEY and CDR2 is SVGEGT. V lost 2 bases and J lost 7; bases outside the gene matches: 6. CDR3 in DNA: TGTGCCAGCAGTTACGCGACTAGCGGGGGGGAGAACGGGGAGCTGTTTTTT. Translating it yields CASSYATSGGENGELFF.

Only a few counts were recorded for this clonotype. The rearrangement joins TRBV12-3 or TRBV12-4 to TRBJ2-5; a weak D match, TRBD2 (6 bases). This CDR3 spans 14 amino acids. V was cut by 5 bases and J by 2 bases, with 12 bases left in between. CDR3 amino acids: CASSSGGGQETQYF. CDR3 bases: TGTGCCAGCAGTAGCGGTGGGGGGCAAGAGACCCAGTACTTC.

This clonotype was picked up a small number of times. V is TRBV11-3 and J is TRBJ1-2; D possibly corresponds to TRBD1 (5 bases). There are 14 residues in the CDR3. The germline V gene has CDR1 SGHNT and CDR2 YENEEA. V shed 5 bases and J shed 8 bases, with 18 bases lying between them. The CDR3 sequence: CASSHQGGHEGYTF. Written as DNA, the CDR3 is TGTGCCAGCAGCCATCAGGGCGGGCACGAAGGCTACACCTTC.

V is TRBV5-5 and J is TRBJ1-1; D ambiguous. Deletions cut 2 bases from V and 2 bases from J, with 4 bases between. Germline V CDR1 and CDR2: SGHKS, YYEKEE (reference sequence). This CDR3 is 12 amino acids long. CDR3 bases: TGTGCCAGCAGCTTCATAAACACTGAAGCTTTCTTT. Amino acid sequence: CASSFINTEAFF.

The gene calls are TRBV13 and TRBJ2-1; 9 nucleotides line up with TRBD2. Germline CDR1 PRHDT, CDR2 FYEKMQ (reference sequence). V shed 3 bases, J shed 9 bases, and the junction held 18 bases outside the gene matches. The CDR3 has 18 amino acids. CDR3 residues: CASSFYLTSGVDRGEQFF. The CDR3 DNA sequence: TGTGCCAGCAGCTTCTATTTGACTAGCGGAGTAGATAGGGGTGAGCAGTTCTTC.

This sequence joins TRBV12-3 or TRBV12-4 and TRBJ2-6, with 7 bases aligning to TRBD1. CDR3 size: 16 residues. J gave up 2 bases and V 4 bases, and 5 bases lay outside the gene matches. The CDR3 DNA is TGTGCCAGCAGTTACCGACAGGGTCCTGGGGCCAACGTCCTGACTTTC. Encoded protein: CASSYRQGPGANVLTF.

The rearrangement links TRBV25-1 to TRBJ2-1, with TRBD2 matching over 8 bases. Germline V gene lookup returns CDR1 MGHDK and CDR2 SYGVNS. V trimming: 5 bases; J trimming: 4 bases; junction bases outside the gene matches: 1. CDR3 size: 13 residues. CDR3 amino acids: CASSLAGYNEQFF. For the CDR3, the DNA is TGTGCCAGCAGTTTAGCGGGGTACAATGAGCAGTTCTTC.

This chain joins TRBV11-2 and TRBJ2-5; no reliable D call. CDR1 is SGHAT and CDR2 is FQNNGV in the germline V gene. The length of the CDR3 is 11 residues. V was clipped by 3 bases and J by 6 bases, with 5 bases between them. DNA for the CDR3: TGTGCCAGCAGCTTCGGACAGACCCAGTACTTC. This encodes CASSFGQTQYF.

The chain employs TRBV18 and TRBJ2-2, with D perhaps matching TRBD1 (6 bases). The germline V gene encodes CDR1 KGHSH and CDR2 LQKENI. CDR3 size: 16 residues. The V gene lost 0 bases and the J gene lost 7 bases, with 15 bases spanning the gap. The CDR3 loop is CASSPPGATGGGELFF. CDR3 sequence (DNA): TGTGCCAGCTCACCACCCGGGGCGACAGGCGGCGGGGAGCTGTTTTTT.

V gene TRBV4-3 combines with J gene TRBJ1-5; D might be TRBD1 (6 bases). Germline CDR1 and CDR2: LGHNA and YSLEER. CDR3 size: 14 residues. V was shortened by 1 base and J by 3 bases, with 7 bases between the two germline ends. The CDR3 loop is CASSQGTVNQPQHF. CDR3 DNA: TGCGCCAGCAGCCAAGGGACAGTCAATCAGCCCCAGCATTTT.

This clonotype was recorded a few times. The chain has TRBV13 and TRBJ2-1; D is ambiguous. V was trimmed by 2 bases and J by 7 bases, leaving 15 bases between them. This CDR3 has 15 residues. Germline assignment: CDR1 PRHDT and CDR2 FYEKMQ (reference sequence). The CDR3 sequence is CASSLRVTMGNEQFF. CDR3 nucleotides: TGTGCCAGCAGCTTAAGGGTAACTATGGGGAATGAGCAGTTCTTC.

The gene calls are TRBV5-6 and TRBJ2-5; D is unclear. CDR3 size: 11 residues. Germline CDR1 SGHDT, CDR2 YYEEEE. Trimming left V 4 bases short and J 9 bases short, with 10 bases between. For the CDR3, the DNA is TGTGCCAGCAGCCGACTTGGGGCCCAGTACTTC. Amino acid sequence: CASSRLGAQYF.

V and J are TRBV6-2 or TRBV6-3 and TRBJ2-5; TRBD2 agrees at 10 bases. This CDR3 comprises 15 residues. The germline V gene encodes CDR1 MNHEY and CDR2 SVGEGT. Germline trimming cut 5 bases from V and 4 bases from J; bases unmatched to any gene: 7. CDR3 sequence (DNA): TGTGCCAGCAGTCAAACTAGCGGGGTAGGAGAGACCCAGTACTTC. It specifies CASSQTSGVGETQYF.

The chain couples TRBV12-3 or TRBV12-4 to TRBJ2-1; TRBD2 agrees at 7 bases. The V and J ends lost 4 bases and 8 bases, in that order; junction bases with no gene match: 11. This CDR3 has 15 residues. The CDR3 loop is CASSSPPGRGDEQFF. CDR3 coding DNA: TGTGCCAGCAGTTCACCACCGGGGAGGGGAGATGAGCAGTTCTTC.

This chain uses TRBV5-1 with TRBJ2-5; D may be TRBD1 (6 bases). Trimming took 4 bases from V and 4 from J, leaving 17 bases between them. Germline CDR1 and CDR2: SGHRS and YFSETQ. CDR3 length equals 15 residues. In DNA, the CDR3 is TGCGCCAGCAGCGACGAAAGGGGGAGCGGAGAGACCCAGTACTTC. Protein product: CASSDERGSGETQYF.

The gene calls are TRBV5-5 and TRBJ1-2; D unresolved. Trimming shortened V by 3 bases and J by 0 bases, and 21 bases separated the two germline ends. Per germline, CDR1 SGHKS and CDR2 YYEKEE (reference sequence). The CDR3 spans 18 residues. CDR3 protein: CASSSLHLSQRTNYGYTF. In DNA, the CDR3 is TGTGCCAGCAGCTCCCTACACCTTTCACAGCGAACTAACTATGGCTACACCTTC.

The chain's CDR3 is CASRRQVEPQHF. The CDR3 DNA sequence: TGTGCCAGCCGAAGACAGGTTGAGCCCCAGCATTTT. This chain connects TRBV12-3 or TRBV12-4 to TRBJ1-5, with D possibly being TRBD1 (6 bases). CDR3 length: 12 amino acids. V gave up 8 bases and J gave up 8 bases, with 13 bases separating them.

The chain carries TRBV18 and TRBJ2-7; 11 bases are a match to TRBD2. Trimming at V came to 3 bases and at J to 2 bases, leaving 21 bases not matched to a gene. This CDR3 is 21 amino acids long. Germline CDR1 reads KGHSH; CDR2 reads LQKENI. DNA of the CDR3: TGTGCCAGCTCACCTCGGACGGTAAGTATACTAGCGGGGGTGTTTGCCTACGAGCAGTACTTC. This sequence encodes CASSPRTVSILAGVFAYEQYF.